The clone carrying this T cell receptor (beta chain) was counted only a few times. This specimen belongs to a study of blood T cell repertoires in COVID-19. Across the study: T cells, B-cell-depleted T cells, or PBMCs provided the cDNA or gDNA that served as material.

As originally analysed: Counts of nucleated cells, estimated from reference gene primer amplification, were obtained. The repertoire was sequenced with immunoSEQ multiplex PCR; TCRdb's copy has only in-frame clones and lacks some. V, J and clone size are taken as reported in that table, and D and trimming were inferred from the DNA itself. The sample lists about 180,000 clones, roughly four fifths seen once, with about 7.1% in the top ten. CDR1 is KGHDR and CDR2 is SFDVKD in the germline V gene. CDR3 size: 13 residues. V lost 7 bases, J lost 5 bases, and 10 bases lay in between. This TCR derives from a woman aged 70-85 years with COVID-19, enrolled during active disease. The V gene is TRBV24-1, the J gene TRBJ2-2, with a possible D match to TRBD2 (5 bases). Sequencing used peripheral blood. The CDR3 sequence: CATSNGGTGELFF. The CDR3 region has the DNA TGTGCCACCAGCAACGGAGGTACCGGGGAGCTGTTTTTT.